Listed here are 26 T cell receptor beta chains from one sample, sequenced in a study of T-cell memory formation after mild COVID-19. TCRdb re-derived calls from the 5' RACE reads in MiXCR, one entry per CDR3 protein. Here the sample spans 500,000 to 600,000 distinct CDR3 sequences, approximately 19% being singletons. The specimen sequenced was PBMCs or a T cell subset sorted from them (not recorded which). The receptors were sampled from an adult woman who had mild COVID-19 (a few samples of this study predate the infection). Cell type and time point are not known.

There are a few counts of this clonotype. V is TRBV7-3 and J is TRBJ2-1; 14 bases agree with TRBD2. V shed 5 bases and J 5 bases; nucleotides not matched to a gene: 5. Germline V gene data show CDR1 as SGHTA and CDR2 as FQGTGA. The CDR3 extends over 16 amino acids. For the CDR3, the DNA is TGTGCCAGCAGCAGAGGACTAGCGGGGGGTAACAATGAGCAGTTCTTC. Encoded protein: CASSRGLAGGNNEQFF.

V gene TRBV7-8 combines with J gene TRBJ1-2, with D hard to call. CDR1 SGHVS and CDR2 FQNEAQ come from the germline V gene. The CDR3 is 15 amino acids. Trimming cost V 5 bases and J 8 bases, with 21 bases left between them. CDR3 residues: CASSLTETVGWGYTF. CDR3 coding DNA: TGTGCCAGCAGCCTGACGGAAACAGTTGGGTGGGGCTACACCTTC.

The table lists this clonotype with a few counts. The chain combines TRBV12-3 or TRBV12-4 with TRBJ1-5; the D is unclear. There are 13 residues in the CDR3. V was cut by 3 bases and J by 6 bases, with 9 bases left in between. This CDR3 is CASSFAGSQPQHF. As DNA, the CDR3 is TGTGCCAGCAGTTTCGCGGGGAGTCAGCCCCAGCATTTT.

This clonotype was seen more than once but under ten times. The chain couples TRBV12-3 or TRBV12-4 to TRBJ2-6; maybe TRBD2 (6 bases). The CDR3 covers 17 residues. Trimming pared 6 bases from V and 2 bases from J, leaving 17 bases between. The CDR3 loop is CASSSMGRSAGANVLTF. As DNA, the CDR3 is TGTGCCAGCAGCTCGATGGGGAGGAGCGCTGGGGCCAACGTCCTGACTTTC.

In its sample, this clonotype was seen a few times. This chain links TRBV11-2 with TRBJ1-1; D unresolved. The CDR3 consists of 14 residues. CDR1 and CDR2 from the germline V gene are SGHAT and FQNNGV. Trimming cost V 5 bases and J 1 base, with 11 bases left between them. DNA for the CDR3: TGTGCCAGCAGCCCGGAGGCGAGGAACACTGAAGCTTTCTTT. Translation gives CASSPEARNTEAFF.

V is TRBV7-6 and J is TRBJ2-1; 7 nucleotides match TRBD2. V lost 4 bases and J lost 2; bases outside the gene matches: 8. The CDR3 covers 16 residues. The germline gives CDR1 SGHVS, CDR2 FNYEAQ. In DNA, the CDR3 is TGTGCCAGCAGCTACGCTAGCGGTTTCACCTACAATGAGCAGTTCTTC. This translates into CASSYASGFTYNEQFF.

This clonotype was counted a few times. The chain joins TRBV11-2 to TRBJ2-7; TRBD1 might be the D (5 bases). CDR3 size: 14 residues. V dropped 4 bases and J dropped 2 bases, with 12 bases sitting between them. CDR1 and CDR2 from the germline V gene are SGHAT and FQNNGV. The CDR3 nucleotides read TGTGCCAGCAGCTGGGCAGGGTTAACCTACGAGCAGTACTTC. Its translation is CASSWAGLTYEQYF.

The V call is TRBV4-1, the J call TRBJ2-7, with 9 bases aligning to TRBD1. From germline, CDR1 is MGHRA and CDR2 YSYEKL. The CDR3 loop spans 16 amino acids. V lost 2 bases and J lost 6; bases outside the gene matches: 11. The CDR3 is CASSQSYTGGAGEQYF. CDR3 nucleotides: TGCGCCAGCAGCCAAAGTTACACAGGGGGCGCGGGCGAGCAGTACTTC.

CDR3 in amino acids: CASRASGPTYEQYF. CDR3 nucleotide sequence: TGTGCCAGCAGGGCTAGTGGTCCAACCTACGAGCAGTACTTC. The chain is built from TRBV28 and TRBJ2-7; D is unclear. The germline V gene encodes CDR1 MDHEN and CDR2 SYDVKM. Trimming shortened V by 6 bases and J by 2 bases, and 14 bases separated the two germline ends. CDR3 size: 14 residues.

The table lists this clonotype with a few counts. The chain carries TRBV7-6 and TRBJ2-5; 15 bases map to TRBD2. Germline values: CDR1 SGHVS, CDR2 FNYEAQ. This CDR3 comprises 16 residues. V dropped 4 bases and J dropped 3; count of bases not matched to a gene: 3. In DNA form, the CDR3 reads TGTGCCAGCAGCTCCTGGACTAGCGGGGGGGAAGAGACCCAGTACTTC. Translation gives CASSSWTSGGEETQYF. The whole variable domain, remainder taken from reference TRBV7-6 and TRBJ2-5, is GAGVSQSPRYKVTKRGQDVALRCDPISGHVSLYWYRQALGQGPEFLTYFNYEAQQDKSGLPNDRFSAERPEGSISTLTIQRTEQRDSAMYRCASSSWTSGGEETQYFGPGTRLLVL.

A few counts support this clonotype. The chain is built from TRBV6-2 or TRBV6-3 and TRBJ2-1; D might be TRBD1 (6 bases). Trimming took 10 bases from V and 4 from J, leaving 17 bases between them. Germline assignment: CDR1 MNHEY and CDR2 SVGEGT. The CDR3 extends over 14 amino acids. The CDR3 sequence: CATSQWQGYNEQFF. The CDR3 nucleotides are TGTGCCACCAGCCAATGGCAGGGGTACAATGAGCAGTTCTTC.

This clonotype has more than one count but fewer than ten. The chain has TRBV5-6 and TRBJ2-3; the D gene could be TRBD1 or TRBD2 (5 bases each). V lost 4 bases to trimming and J lost 7 bases, with 16 bases between them. This CDR3 contains 14 residues. Germline lookup yields CDR1 SGHDT and CDR2 YYEEEE. CDR3 DNA sequence: TGTGCCAGCAGCGTCGGGACGCTCAAAAATACGCAGTATTTT. Protein: CASSVGTLKNTQYF.

This sequence joins TRBV7-2 and TRBJ2-4; 8 bases are shared with TRBD1. Germline V gene sequence: CDR1 SGHTA, CDR2 FQGNSA. CDR3 length: 17 amino acids. Germline trimming cut 3 bases from V and 0 bases from J; bases unmatched to any gene: 7. The CDR3 bases are TGTGCCAGCAGCTTGGGGACAGGACTCTTAGCCAAAAACATTCAGTACTTC. As protein: CASSLGTGLLAKNIQYF.

At least ten counts were recorded for this clonotype. This sequence joins TRBV5-6 and TRBJ1-6; 12 bases agree with TRBD1. The CDR3 sequence is 15 residues long. V shed 4 bases and J 10 bases; nucleotides not matched to a gene: 6. Looked up from germline, CDR1 is SGHDT and CDR2 is YYEEEE. CDR3 sequence: CASSVGQGARSPLHF. The CDR3 DNA is TGTGCCAGCAGCGTGGGACAGGGGGCGCGATCACCCCTCCACTTT.

The CDR3 DNA follows: TGTGCCAGCAGCCTGACTAGCGGGGGGGCGGCGCAGTATTTT. This gives the protein CASSLTSGGAAQYF. This chain links TRBV12-3 or TRBV12-4 with TRBJ2-3, with TRBD2 matching 14 bases. This CDR3 is built from 14 residues. With V trimmed by 6 bases and J by 10 bases, 6 bases remained unmatched.

This clonotype was picked up a small number of times. CDR3 amino acids: CASSWDTGNTIYF. For the CDR3, the DNA is TGTGCCAGCAGTTGGGACACCGGAAACACCATATATTTT. V gene TRBV2 combines with J gene TRBJ1-3; D is possibly TRBD1 (6 bases). V lost 5 bases and J 4 bases, leaving 9 bases between the germline ends. From germline, CDR1 is SNHLY and CDR2 FYNNEI. The CDR3 is 13 amino acids.

This clonotype was seen only a few times. The chain uses TRBV30 and TRBJ2-1; TRBD1 is a possible D gene (6 bases). V gave up 3 bases and J gave up 7 bases, with 16 bases separating them. Per germline, CDR1 GTSNPN and CDR2 SVGIG (reference sequence). The CDR3 has 14 residues. The CDR3 is CAWSPGRGLNEQFF. The DNA of the CDR3 is TGTGCCTGGAGCCCCGGTAGGGGGTTGAATGAGCAGTTCTTC. Full variable domain (remainder filled in from reference TRBV30 and TRBJ2-1): SQTIHQWPATLVQPVGSPLSLECTVEGTSNPNLYWYRQAAGRGLQLLFYSVGIGQISSEVPQNLSASRPQDRQFILSSKKLLLSDSGFYLCAWSPGRGLNEQFFGPGTRLTVL.

This rearrangement joins TRBV18 to TRBJ2-5, with 8 bases fitting TRBD1. The CDR3 runs to 16 residues. Per the germline V gene, CDR1 is KGHSH and CDR2 is LQKENI. The trim removed 1 base at V and 1 base at J, leaving 5 bases unmatched. In nucleotides, the CDR3 is TGTGCCAGCTCACCACGACAGGGGCCCCTCCAAGAGACCCAGTACTTC. This sequence encodes CASSPRQGPLQETQYF.

The chain is built from TRBV7-9 and TRBJ2-5; a weak D match, TRBD1 (5 bases). The CDR3 runs 14 residues. Trimming took off 1 base at V and 4 bases at J, with 10 bases between the two ends. CDR1 and CDR2 from the germline V gene are SEHNR and FQNEAQ (reference sequence). The CDR3 is CASSLVKGSETQYF. The DNA of the CDR3 is TGTGCCAGCAGCTTAGTAAAGGGGTCAGAGACCCAGTACTTC.

This clonotype showed up just a few times. This chain uses TRBV15 with TRBJ2-7; tentatively, D is TRBD1 (6 bases). The germline CDR1 and CDR2 sequences are LNHNV and YYDKDF (reference sequence). Between the trimmed V and J ends, which lost 5 bases and 4 bases, there was a span of 12 bases. CDR3 length: 13 residues. For the CDR3, the DNA is TGTGCCACCAGCGTCAGGGGTACGTACGAGCAGTACTTC. It specifies CATSVRGTYEQYF.

This clonotype was recorded many times. In DNA form, the CDR3 reads TGTGCCAGCAGTAGGGCGCACAGGGGGGCAGATACGCAGTATTTT. This translates into CASSRAHRGADTQYF. V gene TRBV7-8 combines with J gene TRBJ2-3, with TRBD1 matching over 8 bases. Germline V lookup: CDR1 SGHVS, CDR2 FQNEAQ. The CDR3 consists of 15 residues. V was clipped by 6 bases and J by 4 bases; unmatched bases: 9.

The V call is TRBV20-1, the J call TRBJ2-1, with TRBD1 identical over 11 bases. The germline CDR1 and CDR2 sequences are DFQATT and SNEGSKA (reference sequence). This CDR3 comprises 14 residues. Losses at the gene ends were 3 bases for V and 8 bases for J; bases not matched to a gene: 6. This CDR3 is CSARRTGGRDEQFF. Here the CDR3 DNA reads TGCAGTGCTAGGAGGACAGGGGGCAGAGATGAGCAGTTCTTC.

This clonotype was observed at least ten times. The V and J genes are TRBV13 and TRBJ2-5; TRBD2 aligns across 10 bases. Looked up from germline, CDR1 is PRHDT and CDR2 is FYEKMQ (reference sequence). This CDR3 is built from 14 residues. V trimming: 2 bases; J trimming: 8 bases; junction bases outside the gene matches: 5. CDR3 nucleotide sequence: TGTGCCAGCAGCTTACTGAGCGGGGGGGCAACCCAGTACTTC. Its protein product is CASSLLSGGATQYF.

The genes are TRBV24-1 and TRBJ1-2; D perhaps matches TRBD1 (6 bases). Germline V CDR1 and CDR2: KGHDR, SFDVKD. The CDR3 extends over 13 amino acids. Trimming removed 2 bases from V and 6 bases from J, with 9 bases in between. DNA for the CDR3: TGTGCCACCAGTGATTCGGGGGCGGATGGCTACACCTTC. It encodes CATSDSGADGYTF.

The rearrangement uses TRBV14 and TRBJ2-3; 7 positions match TRBD2. The V gene end was trimmed by 4 bases and the J gene end by 0 bases; junction bases not matched to a gene: 7. Germline values: CDR1 SGHDN, CDR2 FVKESK. This CDR3 comprises 16 residues. CDR3 in amino acids: CASSPWAGVSTDTQYF. CDR3 bases: TGTGCCAGCAGCCCCTGGGCGGGGGTAAGCACAGATACGCAGTATTTT.

The chain couples TRBV4-3 to TRBJ2-7; 8 bases map to TRBD2. V was clipped by 3 bases and J by 3 bases; unmatched bases: 16. The CDR3 runs to 18 residues. CDR1 and CDR2 (germline): LGHNA, YSLEER. In nucleotides, the CDR3 is TGCGCCAGCAGCCAGACCTTAGGCGGCGGGAGGCCCCTCTACGAGCAGTACTTC. Residues: CASSQTLGGGRPLYEQYF.